This TCR beta chain was identified in a study of T cells in Graves' hyperthyroidism and ophthalmopathy. Study findings and constraints: The authors' 13 V-J model separated ophthalmopathy from stable hyperthyroidism.

This clonotype was counted ten times or more. Its antigen is unknown. Trimming removed 10 bases from V and 4 bases from J; junction bases left unmatched: 7. Per the germline V gene, CDR1 is MNHNS and CDR2 is SASEGT. The CDR3 length is 14 residues. What was amplified from RNA transcripts were TCR beta CDR3 regions. In the first-round RT-PCR of the TCR CDR3, the HTBI primer set was used. TCRdb ran MiXCR on the multiplex PCR reads and lists one entry per CDR3 protein. The data contain about 300,000 distinct CDR3 sequences, roughly 19% of them singletons. This chain connects TRBV6-1 to TRBJ2-2; 9 bases are a match to TRBD1. The material sequenced was blood. The source is a man aged 45 to 65 with Graves' ophthalmopathy. The CDR3, as DNA: TGTGCCACCAGGGACAGGGTGGGCACCGGGGAGCTGTTTTTT. Its translation: CATRDRVGTGELFF.